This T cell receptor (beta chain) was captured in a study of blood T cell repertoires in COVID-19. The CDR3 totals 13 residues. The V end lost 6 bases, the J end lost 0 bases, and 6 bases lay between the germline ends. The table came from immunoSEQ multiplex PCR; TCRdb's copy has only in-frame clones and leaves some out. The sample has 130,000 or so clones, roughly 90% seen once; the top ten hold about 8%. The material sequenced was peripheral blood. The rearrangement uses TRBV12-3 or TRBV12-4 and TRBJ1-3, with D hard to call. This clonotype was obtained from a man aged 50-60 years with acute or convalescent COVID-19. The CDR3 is CASSPISGNTIYF. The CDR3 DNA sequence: TGTGCCAGCAGCCCCATCTCTGGAAACACCATATATTTT.